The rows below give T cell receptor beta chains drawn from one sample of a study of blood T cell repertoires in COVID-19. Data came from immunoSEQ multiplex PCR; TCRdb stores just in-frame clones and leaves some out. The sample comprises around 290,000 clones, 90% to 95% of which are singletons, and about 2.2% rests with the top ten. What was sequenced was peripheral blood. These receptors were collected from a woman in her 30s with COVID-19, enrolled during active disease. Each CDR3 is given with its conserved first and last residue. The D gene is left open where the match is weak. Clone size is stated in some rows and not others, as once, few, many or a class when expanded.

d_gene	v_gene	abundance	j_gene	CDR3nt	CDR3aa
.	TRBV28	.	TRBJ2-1	TGTGCCAGCAGTTTCGGGCCAGGAGGGGATGAGCAGTTCTTC	CASSFGPGGDEQFF
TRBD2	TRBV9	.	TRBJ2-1	TGTGCCAGCAGCGTAGGGGCGGGAGGGCCCTACAATGAGCAGTTCTTC	CASSVGAGGPYNEQFF
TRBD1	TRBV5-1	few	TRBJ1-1	TGCGCCAGCAGCCTAACTCCGGGACAGGGGGCGCAAGCTTTCTTT	CASSLTPGQGAQAFF
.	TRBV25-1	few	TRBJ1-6	TGTGCCAGCAGTGAATCTGGGGCGCTGTGGGGTTCACCCCTCCACTTT	CASSESGALWGSPLHF
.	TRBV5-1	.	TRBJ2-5	TGCGCCAGCAGCTCTCAGGGCGCCGACGGGAGGACCCAGTACTTC	CASSSQGADGRTQYF
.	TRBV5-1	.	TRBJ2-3	TGCGCCAGCAGCTTGGCTAGCGGCACAGATACGCAGTATTTT	CASSLASGTDTQYF
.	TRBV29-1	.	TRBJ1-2	TGCAGCGTTGAAGGTCCCCACTCCGGAGGTGGCTACACCTTC	CSVEGPHSGGGYTF
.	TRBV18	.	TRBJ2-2	TGTGCCAGCTCACCGGCTCAGGGGTCACGGGAGCTGTTTTTT	CASSPAQGSRELFF
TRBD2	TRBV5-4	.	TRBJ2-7	TGTGCCAGCTCGATGACTAGCGCCCCCGAGCAGTACTTC	CASSMTSAPEQYF
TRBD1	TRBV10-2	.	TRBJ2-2	TGCGCCAGCAGGCCGGGACAGGTTAACACCGGGGAGCTGTTTTTT	CASRPGQVNTGELFF
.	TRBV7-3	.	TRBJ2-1	TGTGCCAGCAGCTCAGAAGAACCCCATGAGCAGTTCTTC	CASSSEEPHEQFF
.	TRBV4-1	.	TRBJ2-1	TGCGCCAGCAGCCAAGTTCTAAGAAATGAGCAGTTCTTC	CASSQVLRNEQFF
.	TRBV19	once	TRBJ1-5	TGTGCCAGTACCCACCAGGGTTCCAATCAGCCCCAGCATTTT	CASTHQGSNQPQHF
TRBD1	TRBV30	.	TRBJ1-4	TGTGCCTGGAGTCCCGGGACAGGTCAAAATGAAAAACTGTTTTTT	CAWSPGTGQNEKLFF
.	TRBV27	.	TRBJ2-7	TGTGCCAGCAGTTTTGGTCCCGGCTACGAGCAGTACTTC	CASSFGPGYEQYF
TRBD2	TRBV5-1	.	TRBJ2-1	TGCGCCAGCAGCTCGCGACTAGCGGGAGTTAGTGAGCAGTTCTTC	CASSSRLAGVSEQFF
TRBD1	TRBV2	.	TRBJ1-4	TGTGCCACGGGACAGTCTAATGAAAAACTGTTTTTT	CATGQSNEKLFF
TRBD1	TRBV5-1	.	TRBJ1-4	TGCGCCAGCAGCTGGGGGACAGGTAGAAATGAAAAACTGTTTTTT	CASSWGTGRNEKLFF
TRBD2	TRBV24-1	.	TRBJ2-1	TGTGCCACCAGTGTTGCGGGAGTCAATGAGCAGTTCTTC	CATSVAGVNEQFF
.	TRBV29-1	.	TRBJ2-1	TGCAGCGTTGGCCTATGGGGGGACAATGAGCAGTTCTTC	CSVGLWGDNEQFF
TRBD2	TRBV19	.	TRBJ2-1	TGTGCCAGTAGACGGGAGGGCTCCTACAATGAGCAGTTCTTC	CASRREGSYNEQFF
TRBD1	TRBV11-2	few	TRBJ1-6	TGTGCCAGCAGGACAGGGGACGCTTATAATTCACCCCTCCACTTT	CASRTGDAYNSPLHF
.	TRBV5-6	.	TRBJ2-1	TGTGCCAGCAGCTTGGTGGGGGGTCCCTACAATGAGCAGTTCTTC	CASSLVGGPYNEQFF
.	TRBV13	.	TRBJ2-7	TGTGCCAGCAGCCTCATACAGCATTCCTACGAGCAGTACTTC	CASSLIQHSYEQYF
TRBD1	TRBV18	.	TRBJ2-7	TGTGCCAGCTCAACCGGGACAGGGATCGGCGACGAGCAGTACTTC	CASSTGTGIGDEQYF
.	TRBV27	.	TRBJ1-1	TGTGCCAGCACCTCCAGGGTGGGGAACACTGAAGCTTTCTTT	CASTSRVGNTEAFF
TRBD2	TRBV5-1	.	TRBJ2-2	TGCGCCAGCAGCTTGGATGGTAGCGGGAGCGGTGGGGAGCTGTTTTTT	CASSLDGSGSGGELFF